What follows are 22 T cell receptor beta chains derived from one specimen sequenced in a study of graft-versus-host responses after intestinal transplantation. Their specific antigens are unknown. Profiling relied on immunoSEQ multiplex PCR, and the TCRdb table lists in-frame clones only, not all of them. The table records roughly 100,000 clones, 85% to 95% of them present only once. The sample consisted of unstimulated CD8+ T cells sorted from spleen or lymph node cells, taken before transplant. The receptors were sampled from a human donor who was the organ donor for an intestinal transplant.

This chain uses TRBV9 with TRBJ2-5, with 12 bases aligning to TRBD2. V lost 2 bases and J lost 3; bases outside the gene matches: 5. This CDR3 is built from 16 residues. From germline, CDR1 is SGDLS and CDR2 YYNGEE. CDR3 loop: CASSVGTSGLKETQYF. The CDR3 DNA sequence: TGTGCCAGCAGCGTGGGGACTAGCGGGTTAAAAGAGACCCAGTACTTC.

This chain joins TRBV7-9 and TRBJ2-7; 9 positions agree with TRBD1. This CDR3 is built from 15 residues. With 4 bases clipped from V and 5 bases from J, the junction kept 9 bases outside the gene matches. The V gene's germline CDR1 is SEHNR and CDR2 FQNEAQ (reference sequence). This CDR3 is CASSYPYRGQHEQYF. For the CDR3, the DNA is TGTGCCAGCAGCTACCCCTACAGGGGGCAGCACGAGCAGTACTTC.

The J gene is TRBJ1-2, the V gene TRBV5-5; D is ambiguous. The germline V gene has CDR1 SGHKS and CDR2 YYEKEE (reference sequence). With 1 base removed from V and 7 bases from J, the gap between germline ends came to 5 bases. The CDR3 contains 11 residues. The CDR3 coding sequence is TGTGCCAGCAGCTTGCTTTCTGGCTACACCTTC. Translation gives CASSLLSGYTF.

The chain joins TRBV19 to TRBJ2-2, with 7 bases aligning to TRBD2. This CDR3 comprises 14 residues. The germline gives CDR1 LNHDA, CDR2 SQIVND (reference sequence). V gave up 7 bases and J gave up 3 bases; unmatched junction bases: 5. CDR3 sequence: CASTPSGDTGELFF. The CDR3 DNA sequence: TGTGCCAGTACCCCAAGCGGGGACACCGGGGAGCTGTTTTTT.

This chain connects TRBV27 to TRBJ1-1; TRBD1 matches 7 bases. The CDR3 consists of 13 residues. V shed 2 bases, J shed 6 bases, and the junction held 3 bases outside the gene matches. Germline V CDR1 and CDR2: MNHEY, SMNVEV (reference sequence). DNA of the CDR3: TGTGCCAGCAGTTTAACCGGGACAGCTGAAGCTTTCTTT. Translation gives CASSLTGTAEAFF.

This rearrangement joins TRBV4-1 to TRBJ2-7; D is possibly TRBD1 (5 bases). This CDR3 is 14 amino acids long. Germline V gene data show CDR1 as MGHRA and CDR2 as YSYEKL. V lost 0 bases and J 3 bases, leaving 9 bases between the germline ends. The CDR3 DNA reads TGCGCCAGCAGCCAAGATAGGGGCAGCTACGAGCAGTACTTC. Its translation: CASSQDRGSYEQYF.

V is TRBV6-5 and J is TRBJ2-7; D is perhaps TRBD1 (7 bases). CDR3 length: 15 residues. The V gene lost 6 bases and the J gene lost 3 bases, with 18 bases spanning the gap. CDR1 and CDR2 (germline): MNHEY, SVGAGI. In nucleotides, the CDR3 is TGTGCCAGCAGGACAGGGCAGGGACTTTTCTACGAGCAGTACTTC. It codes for CASRTGQGLFYEQYF.

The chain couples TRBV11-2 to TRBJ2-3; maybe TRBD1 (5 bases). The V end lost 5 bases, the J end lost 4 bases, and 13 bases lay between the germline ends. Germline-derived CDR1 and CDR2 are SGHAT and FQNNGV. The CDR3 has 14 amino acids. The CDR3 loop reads CASSIVLGADTQYF. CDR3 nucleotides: TGTGCCAGCAGCATCGTCTTAGGGGCAGATACGCAGTATTTT.

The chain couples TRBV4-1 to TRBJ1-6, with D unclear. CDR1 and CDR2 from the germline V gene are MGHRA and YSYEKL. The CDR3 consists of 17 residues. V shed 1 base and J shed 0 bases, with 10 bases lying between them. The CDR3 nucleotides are TGCGCCAGCAGCCAAGTGGCGGTGAGCTCCTATAATTCACCCCTCCACTTT. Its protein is CASSQVAVSSYNSPLHF.

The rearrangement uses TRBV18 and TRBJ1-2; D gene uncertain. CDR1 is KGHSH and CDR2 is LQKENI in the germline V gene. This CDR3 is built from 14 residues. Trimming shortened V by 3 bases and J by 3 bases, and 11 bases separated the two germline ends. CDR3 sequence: CASSPPENHYGYTF. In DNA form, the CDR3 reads TGTGCCAGCTCACCTCCCGAGAACCACTATGGCTACACCTTC. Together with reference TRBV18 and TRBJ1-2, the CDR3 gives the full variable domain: NAGVMQNPRHLVRRRGQEARLRCSPMKGHSHVYWYRQLPEEGLKFMVYLQKENIIDESGMPKERFSAEFPKEGPSILRIQQVVRGDSAAYFCASSPPENHYGYTFGSGTRLTVV.

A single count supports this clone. The CDR3 coding sequence is TGTGCCAGCAGACCGGACAGGGGGAATGAGCAGTTCTTC. Its protein product is CASRPDRGNEQFF. This chain links TRBV6-5 with TRBJ2-1; 10 bases map to TRBD1. Germline V gene sequence: CDR1 MNHEY, CDR2 SVGAGI. Trimming cost V 6 bases and J 7 bases; bases outside gene matches: 3. The CDR3 totals 13 residues.

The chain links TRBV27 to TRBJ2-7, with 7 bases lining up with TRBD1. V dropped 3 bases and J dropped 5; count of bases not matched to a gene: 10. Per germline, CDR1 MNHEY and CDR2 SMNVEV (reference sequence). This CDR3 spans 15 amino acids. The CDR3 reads CASSLTGWQRNEQYF. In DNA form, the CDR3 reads TGTGCCAGCAGTTTGACAGGGTGGCAAAGGAACGAGCAGTACTTC.

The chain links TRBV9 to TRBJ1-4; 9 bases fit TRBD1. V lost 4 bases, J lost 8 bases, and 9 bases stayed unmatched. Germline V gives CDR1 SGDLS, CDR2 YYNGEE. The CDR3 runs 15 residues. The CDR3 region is CASSILGTGNEKLFF. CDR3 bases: TGTGCCAGCAGCATTCTCGGGACAGGGAACGAAAAACTGTTTTTT.

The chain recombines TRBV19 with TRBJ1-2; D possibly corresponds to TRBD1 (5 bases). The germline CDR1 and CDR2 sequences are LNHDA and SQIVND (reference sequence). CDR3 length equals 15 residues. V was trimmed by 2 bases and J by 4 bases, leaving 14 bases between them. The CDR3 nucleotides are TGTGCCAGTAGTATACGGCAGGGCATCGGCTATGGCTACACCTTC. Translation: CASSIRQGIGYGYTF.

CDR3: CASSLRGGGTVFYEQYF. The CDR3 nucleotides are TGTGCCAGCAGTTTACGGGGGGGCGGAACCGTCTTCTACGAGCAGTACTTC. The chain uses TRBV28 and TRBJ2-7; 8 bases match TRBD2. The CDR3 spans 17 residues. V shed 2 bases and J 3 bases; nucleotides not matched to a gene: 12. CDR1 MDHEN and CDR2 SYDVKM come from the germline V gene.

CDR3 in DNA: TGTGCCAGCAGTTTATCCCCTAACTACAATGAGCAGTTCTTC. The encoded protein is CASSLSPNYNEQFF. V usage is TRBV27 and J usage is TRBJ2-1; D unclear. Germline values: CDR1 MNHEY, CDR2 SMNVEV (reference sequence). The V end lost 0 bases, the J end lost 3 bases, and 6 bases lay between the germline ends. The CDR3 has 14 residues.

The CDR3 protein is CASSPKGHLYEQYF. The CDR3 bases are TGTGCCAGCTCACCAAAGGGACACTTATACGAGCAGTACTTC. The chain links TRBV18 to TRBJ2-7, with a weak D call TRBD1 (6 bases). With 2 bases removed from V and 4 bases from J, the gap between germline ends came to 12 bases. Germline V gives CDR1 KGHSH, CDR2 LQKENI. This CDR3 is built from 14 residues.

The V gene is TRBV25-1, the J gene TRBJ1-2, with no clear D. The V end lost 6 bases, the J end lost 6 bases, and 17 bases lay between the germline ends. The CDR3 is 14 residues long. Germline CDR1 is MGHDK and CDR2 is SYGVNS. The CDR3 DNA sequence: TGTGCCAGCAGAAAAGACGGCAGACTCCATGGCTACACCTTC. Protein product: CASRKDGRLHGYTF.

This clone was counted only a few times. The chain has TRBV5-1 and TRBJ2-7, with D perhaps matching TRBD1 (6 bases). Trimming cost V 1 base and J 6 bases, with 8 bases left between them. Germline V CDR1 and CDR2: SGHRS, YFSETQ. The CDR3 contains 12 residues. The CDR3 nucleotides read TGCGCCAGCAGCTTGATAGGGGGCGAGCAGTACTTC. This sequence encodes CASSLIGGEQYF.

CDR3 nucleotide sequence: TGTGCCAGCAGCTTAGGGCTAGCGGGGGGGCCGGACGAGCAGTACTTC. As protein: CASSLGLAGGPDEQYF. The V and J genes are TRBV5-4 and TRBJ2-7; 12 bases are a match to TRBD2. Germline CDR1 SGHNT, CDR2 YYREEE (reference sequence). The CDR3 has 16 residues. V lost 2 bases, J lost 5 bases, and 8 bases stayed unmatched.

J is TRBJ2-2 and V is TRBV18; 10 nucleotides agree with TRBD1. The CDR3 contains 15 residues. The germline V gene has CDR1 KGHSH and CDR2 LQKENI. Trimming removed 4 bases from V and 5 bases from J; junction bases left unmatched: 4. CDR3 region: CASSRPGQGTGELFF. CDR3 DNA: TGTGCCAGCTCACGACCGGGACAGGGGACCGGGGAGCTGTTTTTT.

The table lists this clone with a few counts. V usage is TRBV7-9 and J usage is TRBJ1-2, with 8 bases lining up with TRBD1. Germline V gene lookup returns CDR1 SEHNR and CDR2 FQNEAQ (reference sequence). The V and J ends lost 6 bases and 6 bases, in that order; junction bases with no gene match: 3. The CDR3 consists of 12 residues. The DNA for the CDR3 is TGTGCCAGCAGTCCAGGGGGCCATGGCTACACCTTC. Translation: CASSPGGHGYTF.